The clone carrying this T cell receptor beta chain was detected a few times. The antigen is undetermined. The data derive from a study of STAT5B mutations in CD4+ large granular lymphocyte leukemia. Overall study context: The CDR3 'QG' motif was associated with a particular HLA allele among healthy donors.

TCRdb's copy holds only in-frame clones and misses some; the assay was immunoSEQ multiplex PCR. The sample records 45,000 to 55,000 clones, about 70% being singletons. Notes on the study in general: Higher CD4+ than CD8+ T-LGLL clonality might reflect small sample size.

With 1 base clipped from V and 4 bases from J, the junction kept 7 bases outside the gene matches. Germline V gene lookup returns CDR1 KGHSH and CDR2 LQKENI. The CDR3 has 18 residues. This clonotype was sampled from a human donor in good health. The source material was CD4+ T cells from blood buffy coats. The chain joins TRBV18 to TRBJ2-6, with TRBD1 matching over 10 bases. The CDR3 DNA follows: TGTGCCAGCTCACCACTCTTTCGACAGGGGGCCGGGGCCAACGTCCTGACTTTC. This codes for CASSPLFRQGAGANVLTF.